The 26 T cell receptor beta chains in this list originate from one sample, sequenced in a study of blood T cell repertoires in COVID-19 (dated by TCRdb to about 2020). Library construction relied on the immunoSEQ multiplex PCR assay. Not all clones reach the TCRdb copy of this immuneACCESS table, which keeps in-frame sequences only. Checked studies attribute under half of the gap to unresolved V genes and leave the rest unexplained. The table for this sample lists 150,000 to 200,000 clones; about 83% of them were counted only once. About 9.4% of the sample belongs to the ten largest clones. Sequencing was carried out using peripheral blood. The source is a woman aged 70-85 years with COVID-19, enrolled during active disease.

V gene TRBV27 combines with J gene TRBJ2-7, with a possible D match to TRBD2 (5 bases). V was pared by 6 bases and J by 3 bases, with 12 bases between. The V gene's germline CDR1 is MNHEY and CDR2 SMNVEV (reference sequence). This CDR3 is built from 13 residues. The CDR3 sequence: CASSLALHYEQYF. The CDR3 region has the DNA TGTGCCAGCAGCCTAGCCCTTCACTACGAGCAGTACTTC.

This chain connects TRBV4-1 to TRBJ1-1; D is perhaps TRBD1 (5 bases). CDR1 and CDR2 from the germline V gene are MGHRA and YSYEKL. V lost 5 bases and J 7 bases, leaving 14 bases between the germline ends. The length of the CDR3 is 13 residues. The CDR3 loop is CASSDPGLGEAFF. The DNA of the CDR3 is TGCGCCAGCAGCGACCCAGGGCTTGGTGAAGCTTTCTTT.

CDR3 bases: TGTGCCAGCAGCCCAGACAGGGGAAAGACCGGGGAGCTGTTTTTT. As protein: CASSPDRGKTGELFF. This chain uses TRBV11-1 with TRBJ2-2; 8 bases map to TRBD1. The V segment lost 5 bases and the J segment 5 bases; nucleotides outside the gene matches: 7. From germline, CDR1 is SGHAT and CDR2 FQDESV (reference sequence). There are 15 residues in the CDR3. Drawing the rest from reference TRBV11-1 and TRBJ2-2, the complete variable domain is EAEVAQSPRYKITEKSQAVAFWCDPISGHATLYWYRQILGQGPELLVQFQDESVVDDSQLPKDRFSAERLKGVDSTLKIQPAELGDSAMYLCASSPDRGKTGELFFGEGSRLTVL.

The genes are TRBV28 and TRBJ2-3; D not resolved. The CDR3 extends over 13 amino acids. The germline V gene has CDR1 MDHEN and CDR2 SYDVKM. V was clipped by 2 bases and J by 0 bases, with 3 bases between them. DNA of the CDR3: TGTGCCAGCAGTTTACTGAGCACAGATACGCAGTATTTT. Translation gives CASSLLSTDTQYF.

This clone was observed a few times. The V and J genes are TRBV2 and TRBJ2-1; the match to TRBD1 covers 8 bases. Germline V gene data show CDR1 as SNHLY and CDR2 as FYNNEI. This CDR3 comprises 18 residues. V was pared by 6 bases and J by 0 bases, with 13 bases of the junction left unmatched. The CDR3 is CASRRNTGQGGSYNEQFF. The CDR3 DNA sequence: TGTGCCAGCAGACGAAACACTGGACAGGGCGGCTCCTACAATGAGCAGTTCTTC.

The chain has TRBV5-1 and TRBJ2-3; tentative D call: TRBD1 (6 bases). There are 15 residues in the CDR3. Germline V lookup: CDR1 SGHRS, CDR2 YFSETQ. Trimming removed 4 bases at V and 2 bases at J, with 14 bases between. The CDR3, as DNA: TGCGCCAGCAGCCCAGGGGAAACTAACACAGATACGCAGTATTTT. This gives the protein CASSPGETNTDTQYF.

The V call is TRBV18, the J call TRBJ2-2; D might be TRBD2 (6 bases). Between the trimmed V and J ends, which lost 3 bases and 10 bases, there was a span of 15 bases. Germline CDR1 KGHSH, CDR2 LQKENI. The CDR3 loop spans 14 amino acids. CDR3 bases: TGTGCCAGCTCACCCCCGGGACTTGGTGAGGAGCTGTTTTTT. Translation gives CASSPPGLGEELFF.

This chain links TRBV28 with TRBJ1-4; D not certain. The CDR3 runs to 16 residues. V dropped 6 bases and J dropped 3 bases, with 17 bases sitting between them. From germline, CDR1 is MDHEN and CDR2 SYDVKM. CDR3 in amino acids: CASSTFSSPANEKLFF. Written as DNA, the CDR3 is TGTGCCAGCAGCACCTTTTCTTCTCCAGCTAATGAAAAACTGTTTTTT.

V and J are TRBV4-1 and TRBJ2-2; D possibly corresponds to TRBD2 (6 bases). V dropped 8 bases and J dropped 4 bases, with 14 bases sitting between them. The CDR3 spans 14 residues. Germline values: CDR1 MGHRA, CDR2 YSYEKL. CDR3 sequence reads: CASRDQGGTGELFF. The CDR3 region has the DNA TGCGCCAGCCGTGATCAGGGAGGCACCGGGGAGCTGTTTTTT.

The rearrangement joins TRBV5-6 to TRBJ1-2, with D possibly matching TRBD1 (5 bases). The CDR3 consists of 16 residues. The V end lost 4 bases, the J end lost 0 bases, and 16 bases lay between the germline ends. The germline gives CDR1 SGHDT, CDR2 YYEEEE. Here the CDR3 reads CASSPWGRSANYGYTF. CDR3 DNA sequence: TGTGCCAGCAGCCCCTGGGGCAGGTCCGCTAACTATGGCTACACCTTC.

This rearrangement joins TRBV9 to TRBJ2-1; 8 nucleotides match TRBD2. This CDR3 comprises 18 residues. Germline CDR1 SGDLS, CDR2 YYNGEE. Germline trimming cut 0 bases from V and 2 bases from J; bases unmatched to any gene: 10. This CDR3 is CASSVATGVAGTYNEQFF. Written as DNA, the CDR3 is TGTGCCAGCAGCGTAGCTACTGGGGTAGCGGGGACCTACAATGAGCAGTTCTTC.

This rearrangement joins TRBV6-2 or TRBV6-3 to TRBJ1-1; 7 nucleotides align to TRBD1. The ends lost 6 bases at V and 4 bases at J; junction bases unmatched: 5. CDR1 is MNHEY and CDR2 is SVGEGT in the germline V gene. This CDR3 is 13 amino acids long. The CDR3 DNA is TGTGCCAGCAGCGACAGGGCGAGCACTGAAGCTTTCTTT. Translating gives CASSDRASTEAFF.

The chain couples TRBV7-9 to TRBJ2-1; possible D gene TRBD2, 6 bases. This CDR3 spans 15 amino acids. With 3 bases removed from V and 2 bases from J, the gap between germline ends came to 11 bases. Germline V gives CDR1 SEHNR, CDR2 FQNEAQ (reference sequence). This chain's CDR3 is CASSFRLVAYNEQFF. The DNA of the CDR3 is TGTGCCAGCAGCTTCAGACTAGTGGCCTACAATGAGCAGTTCTTC.

The chain couples TRBV6-5 to TRBJ1-2; tentatively, D is TRBD1 (6 bases). The CDR3 extends over 15 amino acids. The germline gives CDR1 MNHEY, CDR2 SVGAGI. The germline V and J ends were trimmed by 5 bases and 6 bases, with 19 bases remaining between them. The chain's CDR3 is CASSPRNRVFHGYTF. The CDR3 bases are TGTGCCAGCAGTCCCAGGAACAGGGTATTCCATGGCTACACCTTC.

The chain combines TRBV10-2 with TRBJ1-1; tentative D call: TRBD1 (5 bases). CDR1 is WSHSY and CDR2 is SAAADI in the germline V gene. CDR3 length: 13 residues. The V end was cut by 8 bases, the J end by 1 base, with 11 bases between. CDR3 amino acids: CASRSGGNTEAFF. In DNA, the CDR3 is TGCGCCAGCCGGTCCGGGGGGAACACTGAAGCTTTCTTT.

The rearrangement links TRBV2 to TRBJ1-5; D gene uncertain. V lost 8 bases, J lost 4 bases, and 21 bases lay in between. Germline values: CDR1 SNHLY, CDR2 FYNNEI. The CDR3 is made up of 16 amino acids. The DNA for the CDR3 is TGTGCCAGCCCCGGGGAGGTCAGATATGGGAATCAGCCCCAGCATTTT. Amino acids: CASPGEVRYGNQPQHF.

The chain couples TRBV24-1 to TRBJ1-1; D ambiguous. Germline CDR1 reads KGHDR; CDR2 reads SFDVKD. This CDR3 has 14 amino acids. V dropped 4 bases and J dropped 4 bases, with 12 bases sitting between them. The CDR3 loop reads CATSDTRVGTEAFF. The CDR3, as DNA: TGTGCCACCAGTGACACACGGGTTGGCACTGAAGCTTTCTTT.

The J gene is TRBJ2-2, the V gene TRBV19, with 7 bases aligning to TRBD1. V was clipped by 5 bases and J by 0 bases; unmatched bases: 9. There are 17 residues in the CDR3. Germline loops: CDR1 LNHDA, CDR2 SQIVND (reference sequence). This chain's CDR3 is CASSGGKTGTNTGELFF. The CDR3 nucleotides are TGTGCCAGTAGTGGGGGTAAGACAGGGACGAACACCGGGGAGCTGTTTTTT.

The chain couples TRBV6-4 to TRBJ1-5, with D possibly matching TRBD1 (6 bases). Trimming removed 6 bases at V and 2 bases at J, with 14 bases between. The CDR3 is made up of 15 amino acids. Germline V gives CDR1 MRHNA, CDR2 SNTAGT. The CDR3 is CASSKGGSGNQPQHF. For the CDR3, the DNA is TGTGCCAGCAGCAAGGGGGGGTCAGGCAATCAGCCCCAGCATTTT.

This chain connects TRBV30 to TRBJ1-1; perhaps TRBD1 as D (6 bases). CDR3 length: 14 amino acids. The germline CDR1 and CDR2 sequences are GTSNPN and SVGIG (reference sequence). The V end was cut by 0 bases, the J end by 4 bases, with 12 bases between. In DNA, the CDR3 is TGTGCCTGGAGTGTAACTACAGGGAGCACTGAAGCTTTCTTT. This encodes CAWSVTTGSTEAFF.

A single count supports this clone. The chain is built from TRBV5-4 and TRBJ2-3; 15 positions match TRBD2. V shed 4 bases and J 6 bases; nucleotides not matched to a gene: 6. This CDR3 region has 16 residues. Germline lookup yields CDR1 SGHNT and CDR2 YYREEE (reference sequence). CDR3 sequence: CASSQGLAGGGDTQYF. The CDR3 bases are TGTGCCAGCAGCCAGGGACTAGCGGGGGGCGGGGATACGCAGTATTTT.

The V gene is TRBV19, the J gene TRBJ1-2; the match to TRBD1 covers 7 bases. Trimming cost V 10 bases and J 3 bases; bases outside gene matches: 8. This CDR3 has 13 amino acids. Looked up from germline, CDR1 is LNHDA and CDR2 is SQIVND (reference sequence). The CDR3 spells CATSSGQYYGYTF. The CDR3 DNA reads TGTGCCACTTCGTCGGGACAGTACTATGGCTACACCTTC.

This chain joins TRBV6-5 and TRBJ2-7, with TRBD1 matching over 7 bases. This CDR3 has 15 amino acids. In germline, CDR1 is MNHEY, CDR2 SVGAGI. V gave up 8 bases and J gave up 2 bases; unmatched junction bases: 12. The CDR3: CASVPRQGGPYEQYF. CDR3 DNA: TGTGCCAGCGTCCCGCGACAGGGTGGACCCTACGAGCAGTACTTC.

The chain employs TRBV6-2 or TRBV6-3 and TRBJ2-3; TRBD2 matches 8 bases. Germline values: CDR1 MNHEY, CDR2 SVGEGT. This CDR3 is 15 amino acids long. V lost 5 bases and J lost 0; bases outside the gene matches: 4. The CDR3, as DNA: TGTGCCAGCAGTCCCCGGGGGGGAAGCACAGATACGCAGTATTTT. It specifies CASSPRGGSTDTQYF.

This clone showed up just once. The rearrangement uses TRBV15 and TRBJ1-1; 7 bases align to TRBD1. This CDR3 contains 15 residues. Germline CDR1 reads LNHNV; CDR2 reads YYDKDF (reference sequence). V gave up 3 bases and J gave up 5 bases; unmatched junction bases: 9. The CDR3 DNA reads as TGTGCCACCAGCAGCGGGGCCAGGGGGAAAACTGAAGCTTTCTTT. It translates to CATSSGARGKTEAFF.

The genes are TRBV6-1 and TRBJ1-1; TRBD1 is a possible D gene (5 bases). CDR1 and CDR2 from the germline V gene are MNHNS and SASEGT. This CDR3 is built from 14 residues. The ends were cut back, 1 base at V and 1 base at J, with 7 bases in the middle. As DNA, the CDR3 is TGTGCCAGCAGTGAAGGACAGAAGAACACTGAAGCTTTCTTT. Its protein product is CASSEGQKNTEAFF.